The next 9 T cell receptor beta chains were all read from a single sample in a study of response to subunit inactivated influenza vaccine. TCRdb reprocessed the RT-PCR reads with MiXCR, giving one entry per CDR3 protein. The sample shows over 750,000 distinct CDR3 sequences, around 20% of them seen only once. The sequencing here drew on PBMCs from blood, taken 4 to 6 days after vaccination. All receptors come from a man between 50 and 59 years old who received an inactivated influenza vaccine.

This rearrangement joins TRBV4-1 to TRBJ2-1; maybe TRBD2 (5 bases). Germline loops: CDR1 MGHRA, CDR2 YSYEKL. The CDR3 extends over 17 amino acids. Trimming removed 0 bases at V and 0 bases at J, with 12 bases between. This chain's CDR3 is CASSQERVSSSYNEQFF. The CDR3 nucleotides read TGCGCCAGCAGCCAAGAGCGGGTGTCAAGCTCCTACAATGAGCAGTTCTTC.

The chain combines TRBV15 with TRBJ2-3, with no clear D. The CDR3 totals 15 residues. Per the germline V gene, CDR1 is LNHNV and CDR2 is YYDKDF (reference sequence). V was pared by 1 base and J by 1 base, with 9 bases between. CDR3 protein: CATSRAPWGTDTQYF. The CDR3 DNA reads TGTGCCACCAGCAGAGCCCCCTGGGGCACAGATACGCAGTATTTT.

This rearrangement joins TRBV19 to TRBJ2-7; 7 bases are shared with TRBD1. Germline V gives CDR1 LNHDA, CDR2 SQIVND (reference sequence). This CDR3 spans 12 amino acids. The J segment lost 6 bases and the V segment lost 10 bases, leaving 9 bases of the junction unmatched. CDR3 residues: CATSLTGTEQYF. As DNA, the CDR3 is TGTGCCACATCACTGACAGGGACCGAGCAGTACTTC.

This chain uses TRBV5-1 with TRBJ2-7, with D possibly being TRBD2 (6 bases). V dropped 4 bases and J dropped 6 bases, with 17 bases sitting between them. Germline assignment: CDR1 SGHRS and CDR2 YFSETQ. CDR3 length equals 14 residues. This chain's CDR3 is CASSPRGGEGEQYF. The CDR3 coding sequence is TGCGCCAGCAGCCCGAGGGGCGGGGAAGGCGAGCAGTACTTC.

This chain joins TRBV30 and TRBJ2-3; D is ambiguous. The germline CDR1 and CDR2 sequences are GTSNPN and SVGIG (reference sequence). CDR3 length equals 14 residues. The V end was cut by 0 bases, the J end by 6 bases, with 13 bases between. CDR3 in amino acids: CAWSVPGDVDTQYF. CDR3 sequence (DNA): TGTGCCTGGAGTGTACCTGGAGACGTCGATACGCAGTATTTT.

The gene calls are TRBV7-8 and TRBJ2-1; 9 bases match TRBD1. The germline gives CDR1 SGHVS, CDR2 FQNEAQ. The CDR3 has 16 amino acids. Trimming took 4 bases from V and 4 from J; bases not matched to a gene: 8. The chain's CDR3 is CASSSNRGPRYNEQFF. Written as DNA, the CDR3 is TGTGCCAGCAGCTCGAACAGGGGGCCGAGGTACAATGAGCAGTTCTTC. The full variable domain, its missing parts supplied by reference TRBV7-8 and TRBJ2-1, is GAGVSQSPRYKVAKRGQDVALRCDPISGHVSLFWYQQALGQGPEFLTYFQNEAQLDKSGLPSDRFFAERPEGSVSTLKIQRTQQEDSAVYLCASSSNRGPRYNEQFFGPGTRLTVL.

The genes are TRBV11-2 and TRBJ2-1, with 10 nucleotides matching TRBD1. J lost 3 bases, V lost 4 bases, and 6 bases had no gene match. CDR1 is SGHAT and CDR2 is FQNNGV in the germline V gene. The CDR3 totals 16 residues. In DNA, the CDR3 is TGTGCCAGCAGCTCGTGGGACAGGGGATACTACAATGAGCAGTTCTTC. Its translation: CASSSWDRGYYNEQFF.

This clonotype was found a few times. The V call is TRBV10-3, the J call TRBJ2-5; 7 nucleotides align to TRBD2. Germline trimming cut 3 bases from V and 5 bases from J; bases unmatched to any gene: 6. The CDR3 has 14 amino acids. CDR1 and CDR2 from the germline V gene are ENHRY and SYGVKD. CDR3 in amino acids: CAISDGGSIETQYF. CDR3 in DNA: TGTGCCATCAGTGATGGCGGGAGTATTGAGACCCAGTACTTC.

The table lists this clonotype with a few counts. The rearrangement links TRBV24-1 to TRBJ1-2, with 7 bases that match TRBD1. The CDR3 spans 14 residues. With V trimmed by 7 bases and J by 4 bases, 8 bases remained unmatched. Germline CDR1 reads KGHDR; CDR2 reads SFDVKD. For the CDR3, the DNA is TGTGCCACCAGCACAATGGGACAGTCCTATGGCTACACCTTC. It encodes CATSTMGQSYGYTF.